The 27 T cell receptor beta chains below come from one sample, sequenced in a study of post-analysis software for immune sequencing data. No cognate antigen is known for these TCRs. Study observations and caveats: About 5 TRBV segments occurring more often in patients than controls included TRBV5-6, TRBV5-1 and TRBV20-1.

The TCR beta cDNA libraries carried unique molecular identifiers. TCRdb ran MiXCR on the PCR reads and lists one entry per CDR3 protein. The sample carries roughly 800,000 distinct CDR3 sequences, under 70% recorded once. Input material: blood. These receptors originate from a girl between 10 and 17 years old with multiple sclerosis.

J is TRBJ2-7 and V is TRBV20-1; the D gene is possibly TRBD1 (7 bases). This CDR3 comprises 13 residues. Germline CDR1 DFQATT, CDR2 SNEGSKA (reference sequence). V shed 5 bases and J shed 3 bases, with 14 bases lying between them. CDR3 region: CSAGGTALYEQYF. As DNA, the CDR3 is TGCAGTGCTGGAGGGACAGCTCTCTACGAGCAGTACTTC.

This clonotype was counted a few times. The rearrangement joins TRBV20-1 to TRBJ2-3; 8 bases match TRBD2. J was trimmed by 4 bases and V by 3 bases; bases with no gene match: 3. CDR1 DFQATT and CDR2 SNEGSKA come from the germline V gene (reference sequence). The CDR3 consists of 13 residues. The CDR3 bases are TGCAGTGCTAGCGGGGGGGCAGCAGATACGCAGTATTTT. This encodes CSASGGAADTQYF.

This sequence joins TRBV6-6 and TRBJ2-7, with unresolved D. The J call may be in error: the DNA end matches TRBJ2-5 better. CDR3 size: 14 residues. The germline gives CDR1 MNHNY, CDR2 SVGAGI (reference sequence). The CDR3 loop is CASSYSTSSGTQYF. For the CDR3, the DNA is TGTGCCAGCAGTTACTCGACCAGCTCAGGGACCCAGTACTTC.

The chain uses TRBV6-2 or TRBV6-3 and TRBJ1-1; the D gene is possibly TRBD1 (6 bases). V lost 3 bases and J 4 bases, leaving 12 bases between the germline ends. This CDR3 has 14 amino acids. Germline CDR1 MNHEY, CDR2 SVGEGT. CDR3 region: CASSYGGLITEAFF. CDR3 bases: TGTGCCAGCAGTTATGGGGGGCTTATCACTGAAGCTTTCTTT.

The chain carries TRBV7-2 and TRBJ2-5; D gene ambiguous. Trimming cost V 7 bases and J 0 bases, with 18 bases left between them. This CDR3 spans 16 amino acids. CDR1 is SGHTA, CDR2 FQGNSA, per germline. The CDR3 coding sequence is TGTGCCAGCACCCTAGGCCCCGCAAATTACCAAGAGACCCAGTACTTC. It encodes CASTLGPANYQETQYF.

There are a few counts of this clonotype. The J gene is TRBJ2-1, the V gene TRBV6-1; possible D gene TRBD1, 5 bases. Per germline, CDR1 MNHNS and CDR2 SASEGT. The CDR3 covers 15 residues. The V end was cut by 7 bases, the J end by 6 bases, with 19 bases between. CDR3 region: CASKAQGSPGNEQFF. The CDR3 nucleotides read TGTGCCAGCAAAGCCCAGGGTAGCCCGGGCAATGAGCAGTTCTTC.

The chain links TRBV7-9 to TRBJ1-3; D is ambiguous. Germline lookup yields CDR1 SEHNR and CDR2 FQNEAQ (reference sequence). Between the trimmed V and J ends, which lost 1 base and 0 bases, there was a span of 16 bases. CDR3 length: 18 amino acids. CDR3 DNA: TGTGCCAGCAGCTTAGGGTTCAAGGGAATCCACTCTGGAAACACCATATATTTT. Protein sequence: CASSLGFKGIHSGNTIYF.

This chain links TRBV18 with TRBJ2-5, with TRBD2 matching 7 bases. The J call is in doubt because the DNA end fits TRBJ2-7 better. Germline values: CDR1 KGHSH, CDR2 LQKENI. The CDR3 is 17 amino acids. The CDR3 loop reads CASSPLVRGGGFHEQYF. The CDR3, as DNA: TGTGCCAGCTCACCGTTGGTGAGGGGCGGGGGATTCCACGAGCAGTACTTC.

This clonotype appeared a single time. The V call is TRBV19, the J call TRBJ2-3; TRBD2 aligns across 13 bases. The germline gives CDR1 LNHDA, CDR2 SQIVND (reference sequence). There are 16 residues in the CDR3. V was clipped by 5 bases and J by 5 bases; unmatched bases: 7. CDR3 coding DNA: TGTGCCAGTAGTGGGACTAGCGGGATAGTGCAAGATACGCAGTATTTT. As protein: CASSGTSGIVQDTQYF.

This clonotype was observed a handful of times. The genes are TRBV20-1 and TRBJ2-5, with 7 positions matching TRBD2. CDR1 and CDR2 (germline): DFQATT, SNEGSKA (reference sequence). This CDR3 is built from 15 residues. Losses at the gene ends were 5 bases for V and 2 bases for J; bases not matched to a gene: 11. CDR3 coding DNA: TGCAGTGCTCCCCTATCCGGGGGACTACAAGAGACCCAGTACTTC. The encoded protein is CSAPLSGGLQETQYF.

This chain uses TRBV12-3 or TRBV12-4 with TRBJ2-5; D unclear. The CDR3 covers 13 residues. V was trimmed by 4 bases and J by 9 bases, leaving 15 bases between them. This CDR3 is CASSYGPVRAQYF. The CDR3 nucleotides are TGTGCCAGCAGTTACGGGCCAGTCCGGGCCCAGTACTTC.

The table lists this clonotype with a count of one. This rearrangement joins TRBV7-2 to TRBJ2-7; 8 bases fit TRBD2. Trimming took 2 bases from V and 3 from J; bases not matched to a gene: 6. CDR1 is SGHTA, CDR2 FQGNSA, per germline. The CDR3 is made up of 15 amino acids. DNA for the CDR3: TGTGCCAGCAGCTTAACCCCCGGGACTAGCTACGAGCAGTACTTC. Its translation: CASSLTPGTSYEQYF.

CDR3 loop: CSARTGGTYNEQFF. Here the CDR3 DNA reads TGCAGTGCTAGAACCGGGGGCACCTACAATGAGCAGTTCTTC. The chain combines TRBV20-1 with TRBJ2-1, with D perhaps matching TRBD1 or TRBD2 (6 bases each). The CDR3 contains 14 residues. Germline V lookup: CDR1 DFQATT, CDR2 SNEGSKA (reference sequence). Trimming cost V 2 bases and J 2 bases, with 10 bases left between them.

J is TRBJ2-1 and V is TRBV3-1; TRBD1 matches 7 bases. Germline CDR1 reads LGHDT; CDR2 reads YNNKEL (reference sequence). This CDR3 region has 16 residues. V trimming: 0 bases; J trimming: 3 bases; junction bases outside the gene matches: 5. In nucleotides, the CDR3 is TGTGCCAGCAGCCAAGATCTGGGACAGATCTACAATGAGCAGTTCTTC. Its translation: CASSQDLGQIYNEQFF.

Remarks on this clonotype: At one end, the junction sequence differs from germline, possibly due to a read error. The chain links TRBV5-4 to TRBJ2-4, with 8 bases aligning to TRBD2. The CDR3 spans 17 residues. Per germline, CDR1 SGHNT and CDR2 YYREEE (reference sequence). This chain's CDR3 is CASSIAGGDPAKNIQYF. The CDR3 region has the DNA TGTGCCAGCAGCATCGCGGGGGGCGACCCAGCCAAGAACATTCAGTACTTC.

The V and J genes are TRBV6-6 and TRBJ2-3; no definite D call. The germline V and J ends were trimmed by 2 bases and 2 bases, with 8 bases remaining between them. In germline, CDR1 is MNHNY, CDR2 SVGAGI (reference sequence). The CDR3 extends over 14 amino acids. The CDR3 is CASSYPANTDTQYF. The CDR3 DNA reads as TGTGCCAGCAGTTACCCAGCAAACACAGATACGCAGTATTTT.

The chain combines TRBV5-1 with TRBJ2-7; D not resolved. V dropped 0 bases and J dropped 6 bases, with 10 bases sitting between them. The CDR3 contains 13 residues. Germline lookup yields CDR1 SGHRS and CDR2 YFSETQ. For the CDR3, the DNA is TGCGCCAGCAGCTTGGGCACTGAAGGCGAGCAGTACTTC. The encoded protein is CASSLGTEGEQYF.

In this sample, this clonotype turned up a few times. V and J are TRBV6-1 and TRBJ2-7; 8 bases match TRBD2. The CDR3 is 17 residues long. In germline, CDR1 is MNHNS, CDR2 SASEGT. With 9 bases clipped from V and 2 bases from J, the junction kept 18 bases outside the gene matches. CDR3 DNA: TGTGCCAGTAGCGGGGCACCCCCTCGTGGGTCGACCTACGAGCAGTACTTC. Translating it yields CASSGAPPRGSTYEQYF.

This rearrangement joins TRBV4-1 to TRBJ2-3; 12 bases are a match to TRBD2. V was clipped by 0 bases and J by 3 bases; unmatched bases: 7. Germline-derived CDR1 and CDR2 are MGHRA and YSYEKL. The CDR3 runs to 18 residues. CDR3 in DNA: TGCGCCAGCAGCCAAGATCTCGGACTAGCGGGACGGACAGATACGCAGTATTTT. Translated, it gives CASSQDLGLAGRTDTQYF.

The CDR3 region has the DNA TGCGCCAGCAGCTTGGAGCCCGGACAGGCCTACGAGCAGTACTTC. This sequence encodes CASSLEPGQAYEQYF. The chain links TRBV5-1 to TRBJ2-7, with 7 bases fitting TRBD1. In germline, CDR1 is SGHRS, CDR2 YFSETQ. V was clipped by 0 bases and J by 2 bases; unmatched bases: 5. CDR3 size: 15 residues.

The V call is TRBV29-1, the J call TRBJ2-7; D is ambiguous. Germline loops: CDR1 SQVTM, CDR2 ANQGSEA. This CDR3 has 14 amino acids. V was pared by 3 bases and J by 3 bases, with 15 bases between. The DNA for the CDR3 is TGCAGCGTTGAGTTGCTCTCTGCCCGCTACGAGCAGTACTTC. It is translated as CSVELLSARYEQYF.

The CDR3 DNA follows: TGCAGTGCTAGTCCGGCCGACACAGGGGGCGGGTACGAGCAGTACTTC. This encodes CSASPADTGGGYEQYF. The rearrangement uses TRBV20-1 and TRBJ2-7; 9 bases match TRBD1. There are 16 residues in the CDR3. Germline V gives CDR1 DFQATT, CDR2 SNEGSKA (reference sequence). The V segment lost 3 bases and the J segment 4 bases; nucleotides outside the gene matches: 13.

This clonotype has a handful of counts. V and J are TRBV29-1 and TRBJ2-6; the D is unclear. Trimming took 4 bases from V and 4 from J, leaving 17 bases between them. CDR1 is SQVTM, CDR2 ANQGSEA, per germline. The CDR3 consists of 16 residues. The CDR3 bases are TGCAGCGTTGGAGCATCATTGGCTGGCGGGGCCAACGTCCTGACTTTC. Amino acid sequence: CSVGASLAGGANVLTF.

The chain links TRBV27 to TRBJ1-5, with a weak D call TRBD1 (6 bases). The V and J ends lost 6 bases and 2 bases respectively, with 17 bases between them. CDR3 length: 16 amino acids. In germline, CDR1 is MNHEY, CDR2 SMNVEV (reference sequence). CDR3 nucleotide sequence: TGTGCCAGCAGAGAACCGGGGGGCGTGGGCAATCAGCCCCAGCATTTT. Protein product: CASREPGGVGNQPQHF.

The V and J genes are TRBV29-1 and TRBJ1-2, with 12 bases identical to TRBD1. J was trimmed by 4 bases and V by 6 bases; bases with no gene match: 6. Germline CDR1 and CDR2: SQVTM and ANQGSEA. CDR3 length equals 14 residues. DNA for the CDR3: TGCAGCGTCGGGACAGGGGGCGGGAGCTATGGCTACACCTTC. Encoded protein: CSVGTGGGSYGYTF.

This clonotype was observed a handful of times. The rearrangement uses TRBV6-1 and TRBJ1-2, with D tentatively TRBD1 (6 bases). Looked up from germline, CDR1 is MNHNS and CDR2 is SASEGT. V was shortened by 2 bases and J by 6 bases, with 13 bases between the two germline ends. This CDR3 has 14 amino acids. The CDR3 sequence is CASSERTGRNGYTF. The CDR3 DNA sequence: TGTGCCAGCAGTGAAAGAACAGGGAGAAATGGCTACACCTTC.

This chain links TRBV5-4 with TRBJ2-1; TRBD2 is a possible D gene (6 bases). Per the germline V gene, CDR1 is SGHNT and CDR2 is YYREEE (reference sequence). The CDR3 runs 13 residues. Here the CDR3 DNA reads TGTGCAACCTCGGGCGGGATAACGGATGAGCAGTTCTTC. As protein: CATSGGITDEQFF.